The rows below give T cell receptor beta chains drawn from one sample of a study of cytomegalovirus exposure and HLA in healthy donors. The method was immunoSEQ multiplex PCR; TCRdb's version includes in-frame clones alone and lacks a portion of them. This table holds 150,000 or so clones, around 86% found once. The sample consisted of PBMCs. Receptors originate from a man younger than 35 in good health and CMV-seropositive. CDR3s include the opening cysteine and the closing phenylalanine or tryptophan. A D gene is named only where the DNA matches it firmly. A clone size is listed for some rows: how often the clone was seen (once, few, many), or a class if it is expanded.

>.|TRBD1|TRBV28|TRBJ2-1
CASSSPDRELEQFF
TGTGCCAGCAGTTCCCCAGACAGGGAACTTGAGCAGTTCTTC
>.|TRBD2|TRBV6-5|TRBJ2-1
CASRTGGEGHNEQFF
TGTGCCAGCAGGACTGGGGGGGAGGGCCACAATGAGCAGTTCTTC
>.|TRBD1|TRBV19|TRBJ1-4
CASTRQGATNEKLFF
TGTGCCAGTACCCGACAGGGCGCAACTAATGAAAAACTGTTTTTT
>.|TRBD1|TRBV27|TRBJ1-1
CASTDRGGSNTEAFF
TGTGCCAGCACAGACAGGGGAGGGTCGAACACTGAAGCTTTCTTT
>.|.|TRBV23-1|TRBJ1-3
CASSHVGGEYSGNTIYF
TGCGCCAGCAGTCACGTGGGGGGGGAGTACTCTGGAAACACCATATATTTT
>.|.|TRBV18|TRBJ1-5
CASSPGGWTAHQPQHF
TGTGCCAGCTCACCAGGGGGGTGGACCGCTCATCAGCCCCAGCATTTT
>.|.|TRBV9|TRBJ2-1
CASSVGGRGYNEQFF
TGTGCCAGCAGCGTAGGGGGAAGGGGATACAATGAGCAGTTCTTC
>.|TRBD1|TRBV5-1|TRBJ1-4
CASSLGTGEEEKLFF
TGCGCCAGCAGCTTGGGGACAGGGGAGGAGGAAAAACTGTTTTTT
>.|TRBD2|TRBV5-1|TRBJ2-5
CASTLGASGSQETQYF
TGCGCCAGCACCCTAGGGGCTAGCGGATCCCAAGAGACCCAGTACTTC
>.|.|TRBV7-2|TRBJ2-1
CASSSQGGNEQFF
TGTGCCAGCAGCTCCCAGGGGGGCAATGAGCAGTTCTTC
>.|.|TRBV21-1|TRBJ1-1
CASSIIGGTEAFF
TGTGCCAGCAGCATCATTGGGGGGACTGAAGCTTTCTTT
>.|TRBD2|TRBV19|TRBJ2-7
CASSIGAGVGLEQYF
TGTGCCAGTAGTATCGGAGCGGGAGTAGGTCTCGAGCAGTACTTC
>.|TRBD1|TRBV27|TRBJ2-5
CASSLFGGQGRLFDDQYF
TGTGCCAGCAGTTTATTTGGGGGACAGGGACGCCTCTTTGATGACCAGTACTTC
>.|TRBD2|TRBV9|TRBJ2-3
CASSGRTSGGVPDTQYF
TGTGCCAGCAGCGGTAGGACTAGCGGGGGGGTCCCAGATACGCAGTATTTT
>.|.|TRBV18|TRBJ2-1
CASSQETGTLGEQFF
TGTGCCAGCTCGCAGGAAACCGGGACACTGGGTGAGCAGTTCTTC
>.|.|TRBV7-8|TRBJ2-7
CASTTLSREQYF
TGTGCCAGCACCACACTGTCTAGGGAGCAGTACTTC
>.|.|TRBV4-1|TRBJ2-3
CASSQGTSTQYF
TGCGCCAGCAGCCAAGGGACAAGCACGCAGTATTTT
>.|.|TRBV5-4|TRBJ1-2
CASSLETGYIYGYTF
TGTGCCAGCAGCTTGGAAACAGGCTATATCTATGGCTACACCTTC
>.|.|TRBV27|TRBJ1-6
CASSLDNGLPNSPLHF
TGTGCCAGCAGTTTGGATAATGGACTACCGAATTCACCCCTCCACTTT
>.|TRBD1|TRBV27|TRBJ2-1
CASTPGQTYNEQFF
TGTGCCAGCACCCCGGGACAGACCTACAATGAGCAGTTCTTC
>.|.|TRBV7-6|TRBJ2-1
CASSLVGGTYNEQFF
TGTGCCAGCAGCTTGGTAGGCGGGACCTACAATGAGCAGTTCTTC
>.|.|TRBV18|TRBJ1-2
CASSQQDNYGYTF
TGTGCCAGCTCACAACAGGATAACTATGGCTACACCTTC
>.|.|TRBV5-5|TRBJ2-3
CASSSGSSTDTQYF
TGTGCCAGCAGCTCCGGGTCGAGCACAGATACGCAGTATTTT
>few|.|TRBV6-5|TRBJ1-2
CASSYDPGNYGYTF
TGTGCCAGCAGTTACGACCCGGGGAACTATGGCTACACCTTC
>.|.|TRBV5-1|TRBJ1-1
CASSPPAGSTEAFF
TGCGCCAGCAGCCCTCCCGCGGGGAGCACTGAAGCTTTCTTT
>once|.|TRBV5-1|TRBJ2-7
CASSVSDIQDEQYF
TGCGCCAGCAGCGTTTCGGACATCCAAGACGAGCAGTACTTC
>.|TRBD1|TRBV11-1|TRBJ2-7
CASSWGTAYEQYF
TGTGCCAGCAGCTGGGGGACAGCTTACGAGCAGTACTTC
>.|TRBD1|TRBV2|TRBJ1-2
CASRGQGAVGYGYTF
TGTGCCAGCAGGGGACAGGGGGCCGTGGGCTATGGCTACACCTTC
>few|.|TRBV10-3|TRBJ1-4
CAISESGRSEKLFF
TGTGCCATCAGTGAATCAGGGAGGAGTGAAAAACTGTTTTTT
>.|.|TRBV13|TRBJ1-2
CASSSGVGRLRDGYTF
TGTGCCAGCAGCTCAGGGGTAGGCAGGTTGAGGGATGGCTACACCTTC
>.|TRBD1|TRBV4-3|TRBJ1-2
CASSQEHYRGNYGYTF
TGCGCCAGCAGCCAAGAACACTACAGGGGGAACTATGGCTACACCTTC
>.|.|TRBV27|TRBJ1-2
CASSSGYGYTF
TGTGCCAGCAGTTCGGGGTATGGCTACACCTTC
>.|TRBD1|TRBV10-3|TRBJ1-1
CATQTGTRTEAFF
TGTGCCACTCAGACAGGGACGAGAACTGAAGCTTTCTTT
>.|TRBD2|TRBV7-6|TRBJ2-1
CASSPGTSWAYNEQFF
TGTGCCAGCAGCCCCGGGACTAGCTGGGCCTACAATGAGCAGTTCTTC
>.|TRBD2|TRBV2|TRBJ2-5
CASSLQPPTSGGQETQYF
TGTGCCAGCAGCCTTCAACCCCCGACTAGCGGGGGGCAGGAGACCCAGTACTTC
>.|TRBD1|TRBV5-1|TRBJ2-1
CASSNRQGAGDEQFF
TGCGCCAGCAGCAACAGACAGGGGGCCGGGGATGAGCAGTTCTTC
>.|TRBD1|TRBV27|TRBJ1-2
CASTTYPNGDRYYGYTF
TGTGCCAGCACAACCTACCCAAATGGGGACAGGTACTATGGCTACACCTTC
>few|TRBD2|TRBV27|TRBJ2-7
CASSRSGRREQYF
TGTGCCAGCAGCCGTAGCGGGAGACGGGAGCAGTACTTC
>.|.|TRBV5-1|TRBJ2-7
CASSLRLESDEQYF
TGCGCCAGCAGCTTACGACTAGAGTCGGACGAGCAGTACTTC
>.|TRBD1|TRBV5-8|TRBJ1-1
CASSRRGEWTGFMNTEAFF
TGTGCCAGCAGCCGGCGAGGGGAGTGGACAGGGTTCATGAACACTGAAGCTTTCTTT
>.|.|TRBV21-1|TRBJ2-6
CASSKVRCGVGANVLTF
TGTGCCAGCAGCAAAGTCCGTTGCGGGGTTGGGGCCAACGTCCTGACTTTC
>.|.|TRBV4-1|TRBJ1-5
CASSQTTEYDQPQHF
TGCGCCAGCAGCCAAACGACAGAGTACGATCAGCCCCAGCATTTT
>.|.|TRBV9|TRBJ2-1
CASSVRESSYNEQFF
TGTGCCAGCAGCGTACGGGAGAGCTCCTACAATGAGCAGTTCTTC
>.|.|TRBV2|TRBJ2-5
CASSGTHLQETQYF
TGTGCCAGCAGTGGGACTCATCTTCAAGAGACCCAGTACTTC
>few|.|TRBV2|TRBJ1-4
CASSERGGPATNEKLFF
TGTGCCAGCAGTGAGAGGGGGGGGCCAGCAACTAATGAAAAACTGTTTTTT
>.|TRBD2|TRBV4-3|TRBJ2-7
CASSPGTSGSRYEQYF
TGCGCCAGCAGCCCTGGGACTAGCGGGTCGCGGTACGAGCAGTACTTC
>.|.|TRBV11-2|TRBJ1-2
CASSLAGDPDGYTF
TGTGCCAGCAGCTTAGCGGGGGACCCCGATGGCTACACCTTC
>.|.|TRBV27|TRBJ1-5
CASQTGNQPQHF
TGTGCCAGCCAGACAGGAAATCAGCCCCAGCATTTT
>once|TRBD2|TRBV7-6|TRBJ2-7
CASSLTSGRPYEQYF
TGTGCCAGCAGCTTAACTAGCGGGAGACCCTACGAGCAGTACTTC
>few|TRBD2|TRBV15|TRBJ2-5
CATSSRGGGETQYF
TGTGCCACCAGTTCTCGGGGGGGAGGGGAGACCCAGTACTTC
>.|TRBD1|TRBV15|TRBJ1-1
CATTRGTEMGAFF
TGTGCCACCACCAGAGGGACAGAGATGGGGGCTTTCTTT
>.|TRBD2|TRBV27|TRBJ2-4
CASSPRFLAVAKNIQYF
TGTGCCAGCAGTCCCCGGTTTCTAGCGGTAGCCAAAAACATTCAGTACTTC